What follows are 17 T cell receptor beta chains derived from one specimen sequenced in a study of blood T cell repertoires in COVID-19. Sequenced by immunoSEQ multiplex PCR; TCRdb stores in-frame clones only, minus some. The sample holds about 280,000 clones, about 88% seen once. The sequenced sample was peripheral blood. These receptors all stem from a woman aged 70-85 years with COVID-19, enrolled during active disease.

About this clone: This sample includes further DNA sequences coding for the same CDR3. The chain employs TRBV19 and TRBJ1-2; D is uncertain. Trimming left V 3 bases short and J 0 bases short, with 8 bases between. CDR3 size: 14 residues. Germline V CDR1 and CDR2: LNHDA, SQIVND (reference sequence). For the CDR3, the DNA is TGTGCCAGTAGTATCGGCGGGGCTAACTATGGCTACACCTTC. Protein sequence: CASSIGGANYGYTF. Looking up the rest from reference TRBV19 and TRBJ1-2 gives the full variable domain: DGGITQSPKYLFRKEGQNVTLSCEQNLNHDAMYWYRQDPGQGLRLIYYSQIVNDFQKGDIAEGYSVSREKKESFPLTVTSAQKNPTAFYLCASSIGGANYGYTFGSGTRLTVV.

J is TRBJ1-6 and V is TRBV6-5; 7 bases are a match to TRBD1. CDR1 is MNHEY, CDR2 SVGAGI, per germline. This CDR3 comprises 13 residues. The V and J ends lost 10 bases and 9 bases, in that order; junction bases with no gene match: 9. Here the CDR3 DNA reads TGTGCCACTATAGGGGGCCTAGGTTCACCCCTCCACTTT. This gives the protein CATIGGLGSPLHF.

The rearrangement joins TRBV4-3 to TRBJ2-1; 8 bases fit TRBD1. Germline lookup yields CDR1 LGHNA and CDR2 YSLEER. CDR3 length: 13 residues. V was pared by 0 bases and J by 10 bases, with 2 bases of the junction left unmatched. The chain's CDR3 is CASSQDRDREQFF. Written as DNA, the CDR3 is TGCGCCAGCAGCCAAGATAGGGACAGGGAGCAGTTCTTC.

A few counts support this clone. This chain joins TRBV19 and TRBJ1-6; 9 bases agree with TRBD1. CDR3 length equals 15 residues. The V gene's germline CDR1 is LNHDA and CDR2 SQIVND (reference sequence). Trimming took 6 bases from V and 6 from J; bases not matched to a gene: 6. In DNA, the CDR3 is TGTGCCAGTAGCGAGACGGACAGGGGTAATTCACCCCTCCACTTT. Its translation: CASSETDRGNSPLHF.

This chain links TRBV5-1 with TRBJ2-5; TRBD2 is a possible D gene (5 bases). V lost 1 base and J lost 3, with 10 bases in between. The CDR3 sequence is 14 residues long. The germline V gene encodes CDR1 SGHRS and CDR2 YFSETQ. The CDR3 here is CASSLLRDEETQYF. The CDR3, as DNA: TGCGCCAGCAGCTTGTTGAGGGATGAAGAGACCCAGTACTTC.

This sequence joins TRBV10-3 and TRBJ2-1, with TRBD2 identical over 14 bases. The length of the CDR3 is 20 residues. Trimming at V came to 1 base and at J to 0 bases, leaving 8 bases not matched to a gene. Germline V gene data show CDR1 as ENHRY and CDR2 as SYGVKD. The CDR3 nucleotides read TGTGCCATCAGTGAGTTGGGGACTAGCGGGGGCCGGAGCTCCTACAATGAGCAGTTCTTC. It codes for CAISELGTSGGRSSYNEQFF.

V gene TRBV28 combines with J gene TRBJ1-5, with D tentatively TRBD1 (6 bases). The CDR3 length is 12 residues. With 9 bases removed from V and 5 bases from J, the gap between germline ends came to 11 bases. CDR1 MDHEN and CDR2 SYDVKM come from the germline V gene. CDR3 loop: CASLNRDQPQHF. In DNA, the CDR3 is TGTGCCAGTCTGAACAGGGATCAGCCCCAGCATTTT.

The chain has TRBV9 and TRBJ1-2; D call uncertain. The V gene lost 0 bases and the J gene lost 0 bases, with 15 bases spanning the gap. CDR1 and CDR2 from the germline V gene are SGDLS and YYNGEE. The CDR3 has 17 residues. The CDR3 DNA is TGTGCCAGCAGCGTAGAGGGTCGGGAGACGGCTAACTATGGCTACACCTTC. Protein sequence: CASSVEGRETANYGYTF.

The chain links TRBV7-2 to TRBJ1-1, with D hard to call. The CDR3 totals 14 residues. Deletions cut 5 bases from V and 4 bases from J, with 14 bases between. Looked up from germline, CDR1 is SGHTA and CDR2 is FQGNSA. The CDR3, as DNA: TGTGCCAGCAGCCTACAGCAAGAAGGCACTGAAGCTTTCTTT. It yields the protein CASSLQQEGTEAFF.

The chain uses TRBV2 and TRBJ2-7; maybe TRBD1 (6 bases). Germline V gene data show CDR1 as SNHLY and CDR2 as FYNNEI. The length of the CDR3 is 12 residues. V lost 6 bases and J lost 6, with 12 bases in between. In DNA form, the CDR3 reads TGTGCCAGCAGCGTTGGGACAACCGAGCAGTACTTC. This translates into CASSVGTTEQYF.

The chain links TRBV9 to TRBJ1-3, with TRBD1 matching 12 bases. V lost 3 bases to trimming and J lost 4 bases; unmatched junction nucleotides: 8. Germline loops: CDR1 SGDLS, CDR2 YYNGEE. The CDR3 spans 17 residues. CDR3 in amino acids: CASSARRDRGQGNTIYF. Written as DNA, the CDR3 is TGTGCCAGCAGCGCACGCCGGGACAGGGGGCAAGGAAACACCATATATTTT.

The rearrangement joins TRBV27 to TRBJ2-7, with 7 bases fitting TRBD1. CDR3 size: 14 residues. The V gene's germline CDR1 is MNHEY and CDR2 SMNVEV (reference sequence). V was clipped by 5 bases and J by 3 bases; unmatched bases: 7. The CDR3 sequence is CASSVTGLHYEQYF. In DNA form, the CDR3 reads TGTGCCAGCAGTGTGACAGGGCTTCACTACGAGCAGTACTTC.

The chain combines TRBV20-1 with TRBJ2-7; D is possibly TRBD1 (6 bases). Between the trimmed V and J ends, which lost 7 bases and 5 bases, there was a span of 12 bases. The CDR3 covers 11 residues. CDR1 and CDR2 from the germline V gene are DFQATT and SNEGSKA (reference sequence). The CDR3 bases are TGCAGTGGAAGGCAGGGGAACGAGCAGTACTTC. It translates to CSGRQGNEQYF.

The CDR3 bases are TGTGCCAGCAGTGAATTTGACAGAAACTATGGCTACACCTTC. It is translated as CASSEFDRNYGYTF. This sequence joins TRBV25-1 and TRBJ1-2; D perhaps matches TRBD1 (5 bases). The ends were cut back, 1 base at V and 2 bases at J, with 8 bases in the middle. Germline CDR1 is MGHDK and CDR2 is SYGVNS. The CDR3 consists of 14 residues.

The chain links TRBV28 to TRBJ2-7, with 8 nucleotides matching TRBD1. Trimming at V came to 6 bases and at J to 2 bases, leaving 6 bases not matched to a gene. The CDR3 is made up of 14 amino acids. Germline CDR1 is MDHEN and CDR2 is SYDVKM. The CDR3 loop reads CASSSTDRAYEQYF. CDR3 sequence (DNA): TGTGCCAGCAGCAGCACGGACAGGGCCTACGAGCAGTACTTC.

This chain connects TRBV19 to TRBJ1-1; 7 bases map to TRBD1. The V gene's germline CDR1 is LNHDA and CDR2 SQIVND (reference sequence). The CDR3 contains 14 residues. V lost 5 bases and J lost 6; bases outside the gene matches: 9. This chain's CDR3 is CASSLRSGGPEAFF. The CDR3 nucleotides read TGTGCCAGTAGTCTAAGATCAGGGGGACCTGAAGCTTTCTTT.

The CDR3 spells CASSSLFTEAFF. DNA of the CDR3: TGTGCCAGCAGTTCGTTGTTTACTGAAGCTTTCTTT. J is TRBJ1-1 and V is TRBV28; D gene unclear. The CDR3 is 12 residues long. The V gene lost 4 bases and the J gene lost 5 bases, with 8 bases spanning the gap. Germline V gene data show CDR1 as MDHEN and CDR2 as SYDVKM.